The 8 T cell receptor beta chains reported below all come from one sample, sequenced in a study of blood T cells in healthy people across ages (dated by TCRdb to between 2014 and 2017). Libraries came from 5' RACE. Sequencing instrument: Illumina HiSeq 2500. The second PCR ran for about 6 to 11 cycles and used a J-beta primer mix along with a sample-barcoded 5' primer. The raw public data were reprocessed by TCRdb itself: fastp quality trimming at Q25, MiXCR clonotype calling, in-frame beta chains only. Duplicate CDR3 protein sequences are folded into a single record with the most common DNA and genes. The table for this sample lists 1.5 million to 1.9 million distinct CDR3 sequences; roughly 43% of them were counted only once. About 4% of the sample lies in the top ten. Sequenced: blood. The receptors originated from a woman under 30 in good health.

This clonotype was seen a few times. This chain uses TRBV20-1 with TRBJ2-7; 10 nucleotides line up with TRBD2. Germline V lookup: CDR1 DFQATT, CDR2 SNEGSKA (reference sequence). The V segment lost 0 bases and the J segment 5 bases; nucleotides outside the gene matches: 10. The CDR3 is 16 residues long. For the CDR3, the DNA is TGCAGTGCTAGAGACCGGATAGCGGGAGGATTCCACGAGCAGTACTTC. This codes for CSARDRIAGGFHEQYF.

The chain employs TRBV21-1 and TRBJ1-4; the DNA was not used to check the table's D call, TRBD1. TRBV21-1 is marked as a pseudogene. The CDR3 has 16 residues. CDR3 in amino acids: CASSSHFGGENEKLFF. Written as DNA, the CDR3 is TGTGCCAGCAGCAGCCATTTTGGGGGGGAAAATGAAAAACTGTTTTTT.

The V and J genes are TRBV12-3 or TRBV12-4 and TRBJ2-1; TRBD2 aligns across 12 bases. The CDR3 has 18 amino acids. Losses at the gene ends were 6 bases for V and 4 bases for J; bases not matched to a gene: 13. DNA for the CDR3: TGTGCCAGCAGCCTAGGACTAGCGGGACGTGCGGGTTACAATGAGCAGTTCTTC. The encoded protein is CASSLGLAGRAGYNEQFF.

The chain couples TRBV7-2 to TRBJ1-2; no firm D call. Germline CDR1 and CDR2: SGHTA and FQGNSA. The CDR3 is 15 residues long. Trimming removed 5 bases at V and 2 bases at J, with 15 bases between. The CDR3 sequence is CASSPGPNSNYGYTF. The CDR3 coding sequence is TGTGCCAGCAGCCCCGGTCCCAACAGCAACTATGGCTACACCTTC.

J is TRBJ1-1 and V is TRBV7-2; a weak D match, TRBD1 (5 bases). V lost 6 bases and J lost 4, with 21 bases in between. This CDR3 region has 16 residues. Germline CDR1 is SGHTA and CDR2 is FQGNSA. This CDR3 is CASRIGSGRTLTEAFF. The CDR3 nucleotides read TGTGCCAGCAGAATCGGGTCAGGGCGAACTCTCACTGAAGCTTTCTTT.

In this sample, this clonotype turned up once. The V gene is TRBV7-3, the J gene TRBJ2-3, with D uncertain. The germline V gene has CDR1 SGHTA and CDR2 FQGTGA. The CDR3 sequence is 13 residues long. The V end lost 4 bases, the J end lost 2 bases, and 7 bases lay between the germline ends. CDR3 protein: CASSYIHTDTQYF. The DNA of the CDR3 is TGTGCCAGCAGCTACATCCACACAGATACGCAGTATTTT.

This clonotype was seen only a few times. The chain has TRBV15 and TRBJ1-4; D perhaps matches TRBD1 (6 bases). Trimming shortened V by 0 bases and J by 6 bases, and 11 bases separated the two germline ends. CDR1 is LNHNV and CDR2 is YYDKDF in the germline V gene (reference sequence). This CDR3 region has 15 residues. CDR3 region: CATSRDSQGYEKLFF. The CDR3 DNA follows: TGTGCCACCAGCAGAGATAGCCAGGGGTATGAAAAACTGTTTTTT. Full variable domain (remainder filled in from reference TRBV15 and TRBJ1-4): DAMVIQNPRYQVTQFGKPVTLSCSQTLNHNVMYWYQQKSSQAPKLLFHYYDKDFNNEADTPDNFQSRRPNTSFCFLDIRSPGLGDTAMYLCATSRDSQGYEKLFFGSGTQLSVL.

The J gene is TRBJ2-3, the V gene TRBV3-1; a possible D gene is TRBD2 (6 bases). This CDR3 is built from 14 residues. The germline V gene encodes CDR1 LGHDT and CDR2 YNNKEL (reference sequence). V was cut by 4 bases and J by 1 base, with 9 bases left in between. DNA for the CDR3: TGTGCCAGCAGCCCGGGAGACCGCACAGATACGCAGTATTTT. Translated: CASSPGDRTDTQYF.